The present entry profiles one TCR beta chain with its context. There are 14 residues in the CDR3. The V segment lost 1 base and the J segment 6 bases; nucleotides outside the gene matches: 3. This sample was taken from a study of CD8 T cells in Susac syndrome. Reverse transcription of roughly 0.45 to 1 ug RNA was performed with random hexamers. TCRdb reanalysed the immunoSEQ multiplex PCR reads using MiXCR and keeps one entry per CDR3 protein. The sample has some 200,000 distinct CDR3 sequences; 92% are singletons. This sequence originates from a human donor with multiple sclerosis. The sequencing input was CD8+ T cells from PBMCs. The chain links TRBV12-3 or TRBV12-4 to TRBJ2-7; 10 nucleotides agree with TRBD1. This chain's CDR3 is CASSLGDRGIEQYF. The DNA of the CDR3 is TGTGCCAGCAGTTTAGGGGACAGGGGTATCGAGCAGTACTTC.